The source of this TCR beta chain is a study of blood T cell repertoires in COVID-19. Across the whole study: The cDNA or gDNA used as material had been derived from T cells, B-cell-depleted T cells, or PBMCs.

Two consecutive negative NP/OP PCR tests, clearance, or resolved symptoms defined Cohort 3 recovery. Methods used by the authors: Amplified reference gene primers provided the basis for estimating nucleated cell counts. Only in-frame clones appear in the TCRdb table, and some are missing; sequencing was by immunoSEQ multiplex PCR. V, J and clone size derive from that table, while D and trimming were established from the DNA sequence. The table lists over 150,000 clones, around 84% of them singletons. J gave up 1 base and V 5 bases, and 5 bases lay outside the gene matches. Germline V gene sequence: CDR1 MDHEN, CDR2 SYDVKM. This CDR3 contains 15 residues.

The sequenced material came from PBMCs or T cells enriched from blood (not recorded which). The clonotype originates from a woman in her 30s who had recovered from COVID-19. The V gene is TRBV28, the J gene TRBJ1-3; 7 nucleotides match TRBD1. DNA of the CDR3: TGTGCCAGCAGTCATATGACAGGGTCTGGAAACACCATATATTTT. This codes for CASSHMTGSGNTIYF.